The 21 T cell receptor beta chains reported below all come from one sample, sequenced in a study of PD-1 blockade in classical Hodgkin lymphoma. Every patient had relapsed following autologous stem cell transplantation, and cohorts differed in brentuximab vedotin exposure. CD4+ T cells were purified from thawed PBMCs by negative selection. The method was immunoSEQ multiplex PCR; TCRdb's version includes in-frame clones alone and lacks a portion of them. Of about 16,000 clones in the sample, around four fifths are singletons; the top ten hold 1%. This specimen was CD4+ T cells from blood, taken at baseline. The receptor set was obtained from a human donor with classical Hodgkin lymphoma.

The rearrangement uses TRBV4-1 and TRBJ1-2; possible D gene TRBD1, 5 bases. The CDR3 has 15 residues. V was pared by 2 bases and J by 6 bases, with 16 bases between. Germline CDR1 MGHRA, CDR2 YSYEKL. CDR3 region: CASSQPTDKAHGYTF. The DNA of the CDR3 is TGCGCCAGCAGCCAACCTACGGACAAGGCTCATGGCTACACCTTC.

V is TRBV7-3 and J is TRBJ2-2; D is perhaps TRBD2 (5 bases). This CDR3 contains 14 residues. With 2 bases removed from V and 7 bases from J, the gap between germline ends came to 11 bases. CDR1 is SGHTA and CDR2 is FQGTGA in the germline V gene. The CDR3 nucleotides read TGTGCCAGCAGCTTAGAGGGTACCGGCGGGGAGCTGTTTTTT. It codes for CASSLEGTGGELFF. The variable domain in full, with the rest retrieved from reference TRBV7-3 and TRBJ2-2, is GAGVSQTPSNKVTEKGKYVELRCDPISGHTALYWYRQSLGQGPEFLIYFQGTGAADDSGLPNDRFFAVRPEGSVSTLKIQRTERGDSAVYLCASSLEGTGGELFFGEGSRLTVL.

This rearrangement joins TRBV30 to TRBJ2-6; D not resolved. This CDR3 region has 16 residues. Trimming removed 2 bases from V and 0 bases from J, with 11 bases in between. Per the germline V gene, CDR1 is GTSNPN and CDR2 is SVGIG (reference sequence). The CDR3 region has the DNA TGTGCCTGGAGTATCCCCACCTTCTCTGGGGCCAACGTCCTGACTTTC. It is translated as CAWSIPTFSGANVLTF.

This clone has more than one count but fewer than ten. The rearrangement joins TRBV7-9 to TRBJ1-1; 7 bases match TRBD1. The V and J ends lost 5 bases and 0 bases, in that order; junction bases with no gene match: 3. CDR3 length: 14 residues. Germline-derived CDR1 and CDR2 are SEHNR and FQNEAQ (reference sequence). DNA for the CDR3: TGTGCCAGCAGCCGGGACAGTTTGAACACTGAAGCTTTCTTT. Its protein is CASSRDSLNTEAFF.

Here the CDR3 reads CASSDDRGMSYEQYF. The CDR3 nucleotides are TGTGCCAGCAGTGACGATAGGGGGATGTCCTACGAGCAGTACTTC. The chain uses TRBV25-1 and TRBJ2-7, with D perhaps TRBD1 (6 bases). CDR3 size: 15 residues. The V end was cut by 3 bases, the J end by 1 base, with 13 bases between. CDR1 and CDR2 from the germline V gene are MGHDK and SYGVNS.

The V and J genes are TRBV6-5 and TRBJ1-2; 9 positions match TRBD1. The germline CDR1 and CDR2 sequences are MNHEY and SVGAGI. The junction had 4 bases not matched to a gene; V was cut back by 0 bases and J by 5 bases. The CDR3 is made up of 15 amino acids. The chain's CDR3 is CASSYSDRGWYGYTF. The DNA of the CDR3 is TGTGCCAGCAGTTACTCCGACAGGGGGTGGTATGGCTACACCTTC.

The J gene is TRBJ2-5, the V gene TRBV10-3; 9 bases fit TRBD1. The J segment lost 3 bases and the V segment lost 4 bases, leaving 6 bases of the junction unmatched. The CDR3 has 15 residues. Per the germline V gene, CDR1 is ENHRY and CDR2 is SYGVKD. The CDR3 DNA follows: TGTGCCATCAGTGGGTCGTGGACAGGGGAAGAGACCCAGTACTTC. This sequence encodes CAISGSWTGEETQYF.

This sequence joins TRBV18 and TRBJ1-1, with TRBD1 matching 8 bases. Trimming at V came to 1 base and at J to 7 bases, leaving 11 bases not matched to a gene. The CDR3 has 16 residues. Germline V CDR1 and CDR2: KGHSH, LQKENI. The CDR3 coding sequence is TGTGCCAGCTCACCACAGGCCAGGGGGCAAAGCGGTGAAGCTTTCTTT. This gives the protein CASSPQARGQSGEAFF.

J is TRBJ2-7 and V is TRBV18; 9 positions match TRBD2. Germline assignment: CDR1 KGHSH and CDR2 LQKENI. The CDR3 covers 14 residues. V dropped 1 base and J dropped 5; count of bases not matched to a gene: 3. CDR3 nucleotide sequence: TGTGCCAGCTCACCACAGCGGGGGGCCAACGAGCAGTACTTC. This codes for CASSPQRGANEQYF.

This clone was detected a few times. V is TRBV7-6 and J is TRBJ1-2, with TRBD1 matching 7 bases. CDR3 length equals 13 residues. Germline loops: CDR1 SGHVS, CDR2 FNYEAQ. The V segment lost 4 bases and the J segment 6 bases; nucleotides outside the gene matches: 5. CDR3 loop: CASSSVTGHGYTF. The DNA of the CDR3 is TGTGCCAGCAGCTCAGTGACAGGGCATGGCTACACCTTC.

The rearrangement joins TRBV5-1 to TRBJ2-4; TRBD1 matches 10 bases. The ends lost 10 bases at V and 4 bases at J; junction bases unmatched: 11. The CDR3 runs 15 residues. CDR1 is SGHRS, CDR2 YFSETQ, per germline. CDR3 residues: CAARDRGRVKNIQYF. In nucleotides, the CDR3 is TGCGCCGCCCGGGACAGGGGTAGGGTTAAAAACATTCAGTACTTC.

V is TRBV11-2 and J is TRBJ1-1, with D possibly TRBD1 on 5 matching bases. The CDR3 runs to 13 residues. Germline lookup yields CDR1 SGHAT and CDR2 FQNNGV. V was shortened by 3 bases and J by 8 bases, with 13 bases between the two germline ends. CDR3 loop: CASSFTWGGEAFF. DNA of the CDR3: TGTGCCAGCAGCTTCACCTGGGGGGGGGAAGCTTTCTTT.

The chain is built from TRBV6-6 and TRBJ2-3; D uncertain. V lost 2 bases and J 5 bases, leaving 5 bases between the germline ends. Germline V gives CDR1 MNHNY, CDR2 SVGAGI (reference sequence). CDR3 size: 12 residues. The CDR3 DNA is TGTGCCAGCAGTTACCGCAGAGATACGCAGTATTTT. It is translated as CASSYRRDTQYF.

This chain links TRBV7-3 with TRBJ2-3; D is unresolved. V lost 2 bases, J lost 1 base, and 4 bases lay in between. The CDR3 runs 13 residues. Germline values: CDR1 SGHTA, CDR2 FQGTGA. The CDR3 bases are TGTGCCAGCAGCTTAGTGGGCACAGATACGCAGTATTTT. Translating it yields CASSLVGTDTQYF. Full variable domain (rest looked up from reference TRBV7-3 and TRBJ2-3): GAGVSQTPSNKVTEKGKYVELRCDPISGHTALYWYRQSLGQGPEFLIYFQGTGAADDSGLPNDRFFAVRPEGSVSTLKIQRTERGDSAVYLCASSLVGTDTQYFGPGTRLTVL.

The chain combines TRBV2 with TRBJ1-4, with D maybe TRBD1 (5 bases). Per the germline V gene, CDR1 is SNHLY and CDR2 is FYNNEI. The length of the CDR3 is 17 residues. Trimming cost V 1 base and J 5 bases, with 17 bases left between them. The DNA of the CDR3 is TGTGCCAGCAGTGAAGAAGCCCCGGGGCTTGGAAATGAAAAACTGTTTTTT. Translated, it gives CASSEEAPGLGNEKLFF.

The rearrangement joins TRBV5-4 to TRBJ2-1, with a weak D call TRBD2 (6 bases). This CDR3 is built from 16 residues. Trimming took off 3 bases at V and 0 bases at J, with 13 bases between the two ends. The V gene's germline CDR1 is SGHNT and CDR2 YYREEE (reference sequence). The CDR3 DNA is TGTGCCAGCAGCTCGGGGACTTTCAGCTCCTACAATGAGCAGTTCTTC. It is translated as CASSSGTFSSYNEQFF.

The chain joins TRBV7-9 to TRBJ1-4; 9 bases line up with TRBD1. V shed 3 bases, J shed 6 bases, and the junction held 5 bases outside the gene matches. Germline CDR1 SEHNR, CDR2 FQNEAQ (reference sequence). CDR3 length: 15 amino acids. The CDR3 protein is CASSLGQGKYEKLFF. In DNA form, the CDR3 reads TGTGCCAGCAGCTTGGGACAGGGAAAATATGAAAAACTGTTTTTT.

This clone was seen only once. The J gene is TRBJ2-1, the V gene TRBV7-2; a weak D match, TRBD2 (7 bases). Germline assignment: CDR1 SGHTA and CDR2 FQGNSA. V lost 2 bases and J 8 bases, leaving 19 bases between the germline ends. This CDR3 comprises 16 residues. The CDR3 nucleotides read TGTGCCAGCAGCTTATCTGGACTAGGGGGGATCGATGAGCAGTTCTTC. Translation gives CASSLSGLGGIDEQFF.

This chain uses TRBV29-1 with TRBJ1-1; the D gene is possibly TRBD1 (6 bases). Trimming shortened V by 3 bases and J by 5 bases, and 16 bases separated the two germline ends. This CDR3 is built from 14 residues. Germline V gives CDR1 SQVTM, CDR2 ANQGSEA. CDR3 in amino acids: CSVDPHGGRTEAFF. The CDR3 bases are TGCAGCGTTGACCCTCACGGGGGGCGGACTGAAGCTTTCTTT.

The V and J genes are TRBV10-3 and TRBJ2-5; D is unclear. V lost 0 bases and J 5 bases, leaving 10 bases between the germline ends. The CDR3 is made up of 14 amino acids. The V gene's germline CDR1 is ENHRY and CDR2 SYGVKD. The CDR3 region is CAISESSASETQYF. The CDR3 bases are TGTGCCATCAGTGAGTCGAGTGCAAGTGAGACCCAGTACTTC.

The rearrangement links TRBV7-9 to TRBJ1-4; 7 bases align to TRBD1. V lost 6 bases and J lost 8; bases outside the gene matches: 6. Germline lookup yields CDR1 SEHNR and CDR2 FQNEAQ (reference sequence). CDR3 length: 13 residues. As DNA, the CDR3 is TGTGCCAGCAGTCGGGACAGTGAAGAAAAACTGTTTTTT. As protein: CASSRDSEEKLFF.